The present T cell receptor (beta chain) was sequenced within a study of T cells in Graves' hyperthyroidism and ophthalmopathy. Researchers took RNA transcripts and amplified the TCR beta CDR3 regions from them. Researchers ran a first-round RT-PCR on the TCR CDR3 using the HTBI primer set. Using its own MiXCR run on the multiplex PCR reads, TCRdb lists one record per CDR3 protein. The sample has about 720,000 distinct CDR3 sequences, about a sixth seen once. This clonotype was observed a few times. Its antigen is not known. The germline CDR1 and CDR2 sequences are SGHRS and YFSETQ. The CDR3 sequence is 18 residues long. The V gene lost 1 base and the J gene lost 0 bases, with 17 bases spanning the gap. Study observations and caveats: Most thyroid-expanded clonotypes above 0.001 were also found in blood. The model anticipated ophthalmopathy a median about six months pre-onset. The authors' 13 V-J model separated ophthalmopathy from stable hyperthyroidism.

Hyperthyroidism patients were newly diagnosed, had disease duration under 2 months, and were aged 18 to 65 years. This clonotype originated in a man between 18 and 35 years old with Graves' hyperthyroidism. The rearrangement uses TRBV5-1 and TRBJ2-4, with D possibly being TRBD2 (5 bases). Sequencing was performed on blood. The CDR3 nucleotides are TGCGCCAGCAGCTTGCGAGGGAGTGAGGACCCAGCCAAAAACATTCAGTACTTC. This gives the protein CASSLRGSEDPAKNIQYF.